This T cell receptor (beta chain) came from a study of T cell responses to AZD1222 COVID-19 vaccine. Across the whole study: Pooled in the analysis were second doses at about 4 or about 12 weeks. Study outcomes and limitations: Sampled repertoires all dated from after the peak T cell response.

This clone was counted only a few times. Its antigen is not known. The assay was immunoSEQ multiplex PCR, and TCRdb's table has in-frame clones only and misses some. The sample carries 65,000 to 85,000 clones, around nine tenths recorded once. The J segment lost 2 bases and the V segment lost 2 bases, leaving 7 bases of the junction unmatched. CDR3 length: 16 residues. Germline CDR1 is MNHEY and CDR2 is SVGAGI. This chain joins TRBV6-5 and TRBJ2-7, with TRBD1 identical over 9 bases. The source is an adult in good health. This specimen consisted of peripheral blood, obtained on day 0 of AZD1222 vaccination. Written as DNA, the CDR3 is TGTGCCAGCAGTTACGGGGGGACAGGGCTCACCTACGAGCAGTACTTC. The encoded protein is CASSYGGTGLTYEQYF.